The present T cell receptor (beta chain) was sequenced within a study of control samples from healthy donors and cancer patients. Measured with immunoSEQ multiplex PCR; TCRdb has only the in-frame clones, and not every one. Among 45,000 to 60,000 clones, around 94% were seen once, and the ten largest hold roughly 4%. The CDR3 covers 14 residues. Germline CDR1 MNHEY, CDR2 SVGAGI. Trimming at V came to 6 bases and at J to 6 bases, leaving 10 bases not matched to a gene. This chain links TRBV6-5 with TRBJ2-7; 8 bases line up with TRBD1. The sequence came from a man younger than 45 in good health. The sample was blood. CDR3 DNA: TGTGCCAGCAGCGACAGGGGATCGATAGGCGAGCAGTACTTC. Translating gives CASSDRGSIGEQYF.